The rows below give T cell receptor beta chains drawn from one sample of a study of OX40 agonist ivuxolimab in advanced cancers. Sequencing was performed with immunoSEQ multiplex PCR; in TCRdb, only in-frame clones are kept and a portion is missing. The data contain 45,000 to 60,000 clones, more than 80% of them singletons. The specimen comprised CD4+ or CD8+ T cells sorted from blood, sampled in a trial of the OX40 agonist ivuxolimab. The receptors derive from an adult with an advanced solid tumor such as melanoma, head and neck, liver or kidney cancer. CDR3s include the opening cysteine and the closing phenylalanine or tryptophan. D genes are given only for firm matches. Part of the rows lack a size; the others show once, few, many or a class for expanded clones.

abundance | j_gene | d_gene | v_gene | CDR3nt | CDR3aa
NA | TRBJ2-7 | NA | TRBV28 | TGTGCCAGCAGTCTAGGGAGGCCTCCGTACGAGCAGTACTTC | CASSLGRPPYEQYF
NA | TRBJ2-5 | NA | TRBV18 | TGTGCCAGCTCACCTGGTCTCAGGGAGACCCAGTACTTC | CASSPGLRETQYF
NA | TRBJ2-1 | TRBD2 | TRBV4-1 | TGCGCCAGCAGCTCCGCCAGGACTAGCGGGAGGGCCTCCTACAATGAGCAGTTCTTC | CASSSARTSGRASYNEQFF
once | TRBJ2-7 | NA | TRBV11-3 | TGTGCCAGCACCCCGACAAACCGAGGGGACGAGCAGTACTTC | CASTPTNRGDEQYF
NA | TRBJ2-7 | NA | TRBV7-2 | TGTGCCAGCAGCGAGTGGGCAGAGTCCTACGAGCAGTACTTC | CASSEWAESYEQYF
NA | TRBJ1-1 | NA | TRBV4-2 | TGTGCCAGCAGGCCTGACCTTCGGGGCACTGAAGCTTTCTTT | CASRPDLRGTEAFF
NA | TRBJ2-3 | TRBD2 | TRBV2 | TGTGCCAGCAAGCTAGCGGAAACGCAGTATTTT | CASKLAETQYF
NA | TRBJ2-7 | TRBD1 | TRBV5-1 | TGCGCCAGCAGCAAGGACAGGGGGTCCTACGAGCAGTACTTC | CASSKDRGSYEQYF
NA | TRBJ1-1 | NA | TRBV10-3 | TGTGCCATCAAGAGGGAGGCGGCGAACACTGAAGCTTTCTTT | CAIKREAANTEAFF
few | TRBJ1-3 | NA | TRBV7-2 | TGTGCCAGCAGCTTAGACGGCCGGTTTTCTGGAAACACCATATATTTT | CASSLDGRFSGNTIYF
few | TRBJ2-3 | TRBD2 | TRBV7-2 | TGTGCCAGCAGCCCAGTAGCGGGAGCGGGCACAGATACGCAGTATTTT | CASSPVAGAGTDTQYF
NA | TRBJ2-7 | NA | TRBV6-6 | TGTGCCAGCAGTTATGTAGCCGACTCCTACGAGCAGTACTTC | CASSYVADSYEQYF
NA | TRBJ2-7 | NA | TRBV11-2 | TGTGCCAGCAGCTTAGATCGGAGGCGTTTGTACAGGGACTCCTACGAGCAGTACTTC | CASSLDRRRLYRDSYEQYF
NA | TRBJ1-1 | NA | TRBV29-1 | TGCAGCGTTGCCGGGACGGGGGGGACTGAAGCTTTCTTT | CSVAGTGGTEAFF
NA | TRBJ1-6 | NA | TRBV27 | TGTGCCAGCGGGGCAGCCACCTATAATTCACCCCTCCACTTT | CASGAATYNSPLHF
once | TRBJ1-5 | NA | TRBV19 | TGTGCCAGTAGTATATCAGGGAGCAATCAGCCCCAGCATTTT | CASSISGSNQPQHF
NA | TRBJ1-1 | TRBD1 | TRBV5-6 | TGTGCCAGCAGCAGGGACAGGGACACTGAAGCTTTCTTT | CASSRDRDTEAFF
NA | TRBJ1-2 | NA | TRBV18 | TGTGCCAGCTCACCCAAAACAGGGAACGCTGGCTACACCTTC | CASSPKTGNAGYTF
NA | TRBJ1-5 | NA | TRBV18 | TGTGCCAGCTCAGACCAGGGGAAAGGGCCCCAGCATTTT | CASSDQGKGPQHF
NA | TRBJ2-7 | TRBD1 | TRBV6-6 | TGTGCCAGCAGATCCCCAGGGGGCGAGCAGTACTTC | CASRSPGGEQYF
NA | TRBJ2-3 | TRBD2 | TRBV11-2 | TGTGCCAGCAGCTTTGCGGGACTAGGGCTCCCAGATACGCAGTATTTT | CASSFAGLGLPDTQYF
NA | TRBJ1-5 | NA | TRBV27 | TGTGCCACGCGTATAGGGATCTTGAGCAATCAGCCCCAGCATTTT | CATRIGILSNQPQHF
NA | TRBJ2-7 | TRBD1 | TRBV5-1 | TGCGCCAGCAGCCAACCGGGACAGGGGATAAAGCAGTACTTC | CASSQPGQGIKQYF
NA | TRBJ2-3 | NA | TRBV15 | TGTGCCACCAGCAGATCGGGGACTGGGACGCGGTTAGATACGCAGTATTTT | CATSRSGTGTRLDTQYF
NA | TRBJ1-1 | NA | TRBV6-1 | TGTGCCAGCAGTGAATTCGACCCAGGGCGTATGAACACTGAAGCTTTCTTT | CASSEFDPGRMNTEAFF
NA | TRBJ2-7 | NA | TRBV7-9 | TGTGCCAGCAGCTTGAGCCGCACCTACGAGCAGTACTTC | CASSLSRTYEQYF
NA | TRBJ1-3 | NA | TRBV6-5 | TGTGCCAGCAGAGTGGGGGCAGGCTCTGGAAACACCATATATTTT | CASRVGAGSGNTIYF
NA | TRBJ2-5 | NA | TRBV6-5 | TGTGCCAGCACGAGGGGCGGAGAAGAGACCCAGTACTTC | CASTRGGEETQYF
NA | TRBJ1-5 | NA | TRBV2 | TGTGCCAGCAGTGCGGGGACGGGGGGTCAGCCCCAGCATTTT | CASSAGTGGQPQHF
NA | TRBJ2-3 | NA | TRBV6-5 | TGTGCCTCTCTTGACAGGTTTACAGATACGCAGTATTTT | CASLDRFTDTQYF
once | TRBJ2-5 | TRBD2 | TRBV10-2 | TGCGCCAGCAGTCTCAATCCCGGGACTAGAAGAGAGACCCAGTACTTC | CASSLNPGTRRETQYF
NA | TRBJ2-5 | TRBD1 | TRBV5-1 | TGCGCCAGCAGCTTGGGAGGGACAGCAAGAGAGACCCAGTACTTC | CASSLGGTARETQYF
NA | TRBJ1-6 | NA | TRBV21-1 | TGTGCCAGCAGCAAAGAGGGACAGGGACCCTATAATTCACCCCTCCACTTT | CASSKEGQGPYNSPLHF
NA | TRBJ2-6 | TRBD1 | TRBV30 | TGTGCCTGGAGGGTGACAGGGGGCGGTTTTGGGGCCAACGTCCTGACTTTC | CAWRVTGGGFGANVLTF
once | TRBJ1-4 | NA | TRBV19 | TGTGCCAGTAGTGTCCGGGAGACAGTTAATGAAAAACTGTTTTTT | CASSVRETVNEKLFF
NA | TRBJ1-1 | NA | TRBV6-1 | TGTGCCAGCAGTGAATATCGGGTTGGGGCTGAAGCTTTCTTT | CASSEYRVGAEAFF
NA | TRBJ2-7 | TRBD1 | TRBV7-2 | TGTGCCAGCAGCGAAAACCGGGACAGGGGACACGAGCAGTACTTC | CASSENRDRGHEQYF
few | TRBJ2-2 | NA | TRBV19 | TGTGCCAGTAGTATAGATCGCAGCAGCGGGGAGCTGTTTTTT | CASSIDRSSGELFF
NA | TRBJ2-3 | TRBD2 | TRBV6-1 | TGTGCCAGCAGTCTAGCGGAAAGCACAGATACGCAGTATTTT | CASSLAESTDTQYF
few | TRBJ2-1 | NA | TRBV7-6 | TGTGCCAGCAGTCCAGACCCCACCACTAGCCTGAGCTCCTACAATGAGCAGTTCTTC | CASSPDPTTSLSSYNEQFF
NA | TRBJ1-2 | TRBD1 | TRBV5-4 | TGTGCCAGCAGCTTGGAGAGACAGGGGGCAATTGGCTACACCTTC | CASSLERQGAIGYTF
NA | TRBJ2-3 | TRBD2 | TRBV2 | TGTGCCAGCAGTGAAGGCGGCGGGAGGACCACAGATACGCAGTATTTT | CASSEGGGRTTDTQYF
NA | TRBJ2-3 | NA | TRBV6-6 | TGTGCCAGCAGTTACGGCGCCCCAACGCAGTATTTT | CASSYGAPTQYF
NA | TRBJ2-1 | TRBD2 | TRBV28 | TGTGCCAGTCTAGCGGGAGGGAGAAACGGTGAGCAGTTCTTC | CASLAGGRNGEQFF
NA | TRBJ1-2 | TRBD1 | TRBV5-1 | TGCGCCAGCAGCTCGATCCCAACAGGGGGAGAAGTCTACACCTTC | CASSSIPTGGEVYTF
NA | TRBJ1-5 | NA | TRBV6-5 | TGTGCCAGCAATAGGGAACGCAATCAGCCCCAGCATTTT | CASNRERNQPQHF
NA | TRBJ1-1 | NA | TRBV7-2 | TGTGCCAGCAGCTTGGGGCCCGCAGTCGACACTGAAGCTTTCTTT | CASSLGPAVDTEAFF
NA | TRBJ2-5 | TRBD2 | TRBV10-3 | TGTGCCATCAGTGCTCCGGGGGGGGAGACCCAGTACTTC | CAISAPGGETQYF
NA | TRBJ2-7 | TRBD1 | TRBV7-2 | TGTGCCAGCAGCTTATGGGACAGGGGATACGAGCAGTACTTC | CASSLWDRGYEQYF
NA | TRBJ2-7 | NA | TRBV4-2 | TGTGCCAGCAGCCAAGAGGCAGGGACCTACGAGCAGTACTTC | CASSQEAGTYEQYF
NA | TRBJ1-4 | NA | TRBV28 | TGTGCCAGCAGTTTTACGGCAACTAATGAAAAACTGTTTTTT | CASSFTATNEKLFF
NA | TRBJ2-1 | TRBD2 | TRBV6-4 | TGTGCCAGCAGTGAATTTGGACTAGCGGGGGCTAATGAGCAGTTCTTC | CASSEFGLAGANEQFF